The entry that follows covers one T cell receptor (beta chain) sequence. The data originate from a study of blood T cell repertoires in COVID-19. Across the study: The origin of the acute and convalescent COVID-19 samples was the United States, Italy and Spain. PBMCs, B-cell-depleted T cells, or T cells were the source of the cDNA or gDNA that made up the material.

Germline V lookup: CDR1 MGHRA, CDR2 YSYEKL. The CDR3 is 15 amino acids. The ends were cut back, 0 bases at V and 10 bases at J, with 18 bases in the middle. Assay: immunoSEQ multiplex PCR; the TCRdb copy retains only in-frame clones and omits some. The table lists around 250,000 clones, about nine tenths of them singletons. V usage is TRBV4-1 and J usage is TRBJ1-1; no clear D. This sequence originates from a woman aged 55-69 years who had recovered from COVID-19. Sample: peripheral blood. The CDR3: CASSQDTRREARAFF. The CDR3 DNA sequence: TGCGCCAGCAGCCAAGACACCCGACGAGAGGCAAGAGCTTTCTTT.